A single sample is the source of the 13 T cell receptor beta chains below, sequenced in a study of beta chain features in type 1 diabetes. The sequenced template was cDNA made from the entire isolated RNA. Clones were sequenced by immunoSEQ multiplex PCR, and TCRdb holds only the in-frame ones, with some missing. The sample records approximately 150,000 clones, less than 9.5% being singletons. The specimen was central memory CD4+ T cells from blood. These receptors were obtained from a woman aged 18-29 years in good health.

This clone showed up just a few times. The chain is built from TRBV2 and TRBJ2-7; the D gene is possibly TRBD2 (6 bases). This CDR3 has 11 amino acids. Per germline, CDR1 SNHLY and CDR2 FYNNEI. V was clipped by 7 bases and J by 4 bases, with 8 bases between them. The DNA of the CDR3 is TGTGCCAGCACGGGGGAGTACGAGCAGTACTTC. It is translated as CASTGEYEQYF.

The table lists this clone with a few counts. The V and J genes are TRBV7-9 and TRBJ2-7, with 7 nucleotides matching TRBD2. CDR1 is SEHNR, CDR2 FQNEAQ, per germline (reference sequence). The length of the CDR3 is 15 residues. Unmatched junction bases numbered 3, after V lost 1 base and J lost 0 bases. CDR3 bases: TGTGCCAGCAGCTTAGGAGGCGGGAGCTCCTACGAGCAGTACTTC. Its translation: CASSLGGGSSYEQYF.

The rearrangement uses TRBV7-9 and TRBJ1-2; 7 bases match TRBD1. Germline V gene lookup returns CDR1 SEHNR and CDR2 FQNEAQ (reference sequence). The CDR3 has 15 amino acids. J lost 1 base, V lost 6 bases, and 8 bases had no gene match. The CDR3 nucleotides read TGTGCCAGCAGTTCCGACAGGGAATATAACTATGGCTACACCTTC. Amino acids: CASSSDREYNYGYTF. The entire variable domain, with the rest obtained from reference TRBV7-9 and TRBJ1-2, is as follows: DTGVSQNPRHKITKRGQNVTFRCDPISEHNRLYWYRQTLGQGPEFLTYFQNEAQLEKSRLLSDRFSAERPKGSFSTLEIQRTEQGDSAMYLCASSSDREYNYGYTFGSGTRLTVV.

The chain links TRBV6-5 to TRBJ2-7; D is perhaps TRBD2 (5 bases). This CDR3 has 14 amino acids. Germline V gene data show CDR1 as MNHEY and CDR2 as SVGAGI. V shed 5 bases and J shed 5 bases, with 16 bases lying between them. DNA for the CDR3: TGTGCCAGCAGTCCCCCCGAGGGTCTCGACGAGCAGTACTTC. As protein: CASSPPEGLDEQYF.

This clone has just a few counts. The V and J genes are TRBV7-3 and TRBJ1-2; D gene uncertain. The CDR3 is made up of 14 amino acids. The V gene's germline CDR1 is SGHTA and CDR2 FQGTGA. V was cut by 2 bases and J by 8 bases, with 15 bases left in between. CDR3 amino acids: CASSLEEGLGGYTF. The CDR3 DNA follows: TGTGCCAGCAGCTTAGAGGAGGGCCTGGGAGGCTACACCTTC.

V gene TRBV6-5 combines with J gene TRBJ1-5, with TRBD1 identical over 8 bases. The germline CDR1 and CDR2 sequences are MNHEY and SVGAGI. The CDR3 has 14 amino acids. The V gene end was trimmed by 5 bases and the J gene end by 5 bases; junction bases not matched to a gene: 5. The CDR3 loop is CASSRDRSYQPQHF. The CDR3 DNA reads TGTGCCAGCAGTCGGGACAGGAGCTATCAGCCCCAGCATTTT.

This clone was seen a handful of times. The chain joins TRBV28 to TRBJ2-6; D remains ambiguous. V gave up 3 bases and J gave up 0 bases, with 6 bases separating them. Germline V gives CDR1 MDHEN, CDR2 SYDVKM. CDR3 size: 15 residues. This CDR3 reads CASSLPGSGANVLTF. CDR3 DNA: TGTGCCAGCAGTTTGCCGGGCTCTGGGGCCAACGTCCTGACTTTC.

The chain carries TRBV7-2 and TRBJ2-1; 9 bases line up with TRBD1. The CDR3 covers 15 residues. J was trimmed by 8 bases and V by 5 bases; bases with no gene match: 10. Germline-derived CDR1 and CDR2 are SGHTA and FQGNSA. CDR3 bases: TGTGCCAGCAGCAAGGCGGGACAGGGTAGTTATGAGCAGTTCTTC. Translating it yields CASSKAGQGSYEQFF.

This clone was seen only a few times. Other DNA sequences in the sample encode the same CDR3. The chain combines TRBV5-1 with TRBJ1-2; no firm D call. With 4 bases removed from V and 5 bases from J, the gap between germline ends came to 9 bases. CDR1 and CDR2 from the germline V gene are SGHRS and YFSETQ. The CDR3 spans 12 residues. The CDR3 nucleotides read TGCGCCAGCAGCGTGACCGGGTATGGCTACACCTTC. Translation: CASSVTGYGYTF.

In its sample, this clone was seen a few times. This chain joins TRBV29-1 and TRBJ2-7; possibly TRBD2 for D (5 bases). V dropped 4 bases and J dropped 7 bases, with 23 bases sitting between them. CDR1 SQVTM and CDR2 ANQGSEA come from the germline V gene. This CDR3 spans 15 amino acids. The CDR3: CSVVVAQRRSVEQYF. DNA of the CDR3: TGCAGCGTTGTTGTGGCGCAAAGGAGGTCGGTTGAGCAGTACTTC.

This clone was counted ten times or more. The chain combines TRBV7-2 with TRBJ1-3; D gene uncertain. V lost 0 bases and J 4 bases, leaving 13 bases between the germline ends. Germline V gives CDR1 SGHTA, CDR2 FQGNSA. The CDR3 runs to 16 residues. The CDR3 region is CASSLAPGGSGNTIYF. CDR3 DNA: TGTGCCAGCAGCTTAGCGCCGGGTGGGTCGGGAAACACCATATATTTT.

The rearrangement links TRBV4-3 to TRBJ1-6; the D gene is possibly TRBD1 (6 bases). The germline V gene encodes CDR1 LGHNA and CDR2 YSLEER. There are 16 residues in the CDR3. Trimming cost V 1 base and J 14 bases, with 21 bases left between them. The CDR3 DNA is TGCGCCAGCAGCCAAGGGGAATCACGGGGGGCCCTGGCCCTCCACTTT. This encodes CASSQGESRGALALHF.

The chain couples TRBV7-9 to TRBJ2-3; a weak D match, TRBD1 (5 bases). V was shortened by 2 bases and J by 6 bases, with 12 bases between the two germline ends. Germline CDR1 SEHNR, CDR2 FQNEAQ (reference sequence). This CDR3 comprises 14 residues. DNA for the CDR3: TGTGCCAGCAGCTTATCTGAAACAGGTGATACGCAGTATTTT. This gives the protein CASSLSETGDTQYF.